The rows below give T cell receptor beta chains drawn from one sample of a study of CD8+ T cells in alopecia areata. Produced via immunoSEQ multiplex PCR; TCRdb's table is partial and in-frame only. Among some 51,000 clones listed, 96% were seen once. This material consisted of CD8+ T cells sorted from blood, taken at week 0. The receptor set was obtained from a human donor with alopecia areata. Both conserved end residues are part of each CDR3. A D gene is named only where the DNA matches it firmly. Part of the rows lack a size; the others show once, few, many or a class for expanded clones.

V gene: TRBV27; J gene: TRBJ2-5; D gene: NA; clone size: NA; CDR3 DNA: TGTGCCAGTAAGAACGAAGTACAGGATCAAGAGACCCAGTACTTC; CDR3 protein: CASKNEVQDQETQYF
V gene: TRBV6-5; J gene: TRBJ1-5; D gene: NA; clone size: NA; CDR3 DNA: TGTGCCAGCAGTCCACAGGGTCCCGATCAGCCCCAGCATTTT; CDR3 protein: CASSPQGPDQPQHF
V gene: TRBV13; J gene: TRBJ2-2; D gene: NA; clone size: NA; CDR3 DNA: TGTGCCAGCAGCTTAGGGGGCCGGAGCACCGGGGAGCTGTTTTTT; CDR3 protein: CASSLGGRSTGELFF
V gene: TRBV2; J gene: TRBJ2-7; D gene: TRBD1; clone size: NA; CDR3 DNA: TGTGCCGTAGGTGGGGGACAGGCCTACGAGCAGTACTTC; CDR3 protein: CAVGGGQAYEQYF
V gene: TRBV6-5; J gene: TRBJ2-7; D gene: TRBD1; clone size: NA; CDR3 DNA: TGTGCCAGCAGTAAACAGGGGGCGTTCTACGAGCAGTACTTC; CDR3 protein: CASSKQGAFYEQYF
V gene: TRBV28; J gene: TRBJ2-1; D gene: TRBD1; clone size: NA; CDR3 DNA: TGTGCCAGCAGTCGTCCGGGACAGGGTGGGAATGAGCAGTTCTTC; CDR3 protein: CASSRPGQGGNEQFF
V gene: TRBV30; J gene: TRBJ2-7; D gene: TRBD2; clone size: NA; CDR3 DNA: TGTGCCTGGGGCGGGGGGCAAGCCTACGAGCAGTACTTC; CDR3 protein: CAWGGGQAYEQYF
V gene: TRBV4-1; J gene: TRBJ2-3; D gene: NA; clone size: NA; CDR3 DNA: TGCGCCAGCAGCCCGCTAGCGACAGATACGCAGTATTTT; CDR3 protein: CASSPLATDTQYF
V gene: TRBV6-5; J gene: TRBJ2-5; D gene: NA; clone size: NA; CDR3 DNA: TGTGCCAGCAGTTACGAGGGGCGCGAGACCCAGTACTTC; CDR3 protein: CASSYEGRETQYF
V gene: TRBV29-1; J gene: TRBJ1-5; D gene: NA; clone size: NA; CDR3 DNA: TGCAGCGTTGCCCCTGCGGGGAATCAGCCCCAGCATTTT; CDR3 protein: CSVAPAGNQPQHF
V gene: TRBV5-6; J gene: TRBJ2-5; D gene: NA; clone size: NA; CDR3 DNA: TGTGCCAGCAGCTTAAAAGCTGGAGAGACCCAGTACTTC; CDR3 protein: CASSLKAGETQYF
V gene: TRBV11-2; J gene: TRBJ2-5; D gene: TRBD2; clone size: NA; CDR3 DNA: TGTGCCAGCAGCTCGGGACTAGCGGACCAAGAGACCCAGTACTTC; CDR3 protein: CASSSGLADQETQYF
V gene: TRBV7-8; J gene: TRBJ2-7; D gene: TRBD2; clone size: NA; CDR3 DNA: TGTGCCAGCAGCTCGACCGGGACTAAGCCTTACGAGCAGTACTTC; CDR3 protein: CASSSTGTKPYEQYF
V gene: TRBV4-3; J gene: TRBJ2-3; D gene: NA; clone size: NA; CDR3 DNA: TGCGCCAGCAGCCAAGATACGTCACCGGACGTCGCTCCCTGGACAGATACGCAGTATTTT; CDR3 protein: CASSQDTSPDVAPWTDTQYF
V gene: TRBV15; J gene: TRBJ1-1; D gene: TRBD1; clone size: once; CDR3 DNA: TGTGCCACCAGCAGCCCTTGGGTAGGGGGCGAGAGGGAAACTGAAGCTTTCTTT; CDR3 protein: CATSSPWVGGERETEAFF
V gene: TRBV7-8; J gene: TRBJ2-2; D gene: NA; clone size: NA; CDR3 DNA: TGTGCCAGCAGCCATAGGACCGGGGAGCTGTTTTTT; CDR3 protein: CASSHRTGELFF
V gene: TRBV4-1; J gene: TRBJ1-1; D gene: NA; clone size: NA; CDR3 DNA: TGCGCCAGCACCCTAAGCGGGGTCATGAACACTGAAGCTTTCTTT; CDR3 protein: CASTLSGVMNTEAFF
V gene: TRBV7-2; J gene: TRBJ2-5; D gene: NA; clone size: NA; CDR3 DNA: TGTGCCAGCAGCTTATGGGGAGGCCGCCAAGAGACCCAGTACTTC; CDR3 protein: CASSLWGGRQETQYF
V gene: TRBV4-3; J gene: TRBJ2-4; D gene: TRBD2; clone size: few; CDR3 DNA: TGCGCCAGCAGCCAAGATAAAGCGGGACTAAACATTCAGTACTTC; CDR3 protein: CASSQDKAGLNIQYF
V gene: TRBV15; J gene: TRBJ2-3; D gene: NA; clone size: NA; CDR3 DNA: TGTGCCACCAGCAAGTCGGGCACAGATACGCAGTATTTT; CDR3 protein: CATSKSGTDTQYF
V gene: TRBV6-6; J gene: TRBJ1-3; D gene: NA; clone size: NA; CDR3 DNA: TGTGCCAGCAGTTACTCGATAGGAACTGGAAACACCATATATTTT; CDR3 protein: CASSYSIGTGNTIYF
V gene: TRBV2; J gene: TRBJ2-7; D gene: TRBD2; clone size: NA; CDR3 DNA: TGTGCCAGCAGTCGGCTAGCGGGGTCGGACGAGCAGTACTTC; CDR3 protein: CASSRLAGSDEQYF
V gene: TRBV29-1; J gene: TRBJ1-2; D gene: NA; clone size: NA; CDR3 DNA: TGCAGCGTTGACGGAGGGGATACGGGATATGATGGCTACACCTTC; CDR3 protein: CSVDGGDTGYDGYTF
V gene: TRBV5-1; J gene: TRBJ2-7; D gene: TRBD1; clone size: NA; CDR3 DNA: TGCGCCAGCAGCTTGGTAGGACAGGGCTACGAGCAGTACTTC; CDR3 protein: CASSLVGQGYEQYF
V gene: TRBV7-6; J gene: TRBJ2-7; D gene: TRBD1; clone size: NA; CDR3 DNA: TGTGCCAGCAGCGTAGGGGGCCGGGACCCCGCCTACGAGCAGTACTTC; CDR3 protein: CASSVGGRDPAYEQYF
V gene: TRBV29-1; J gene: TRBJ2-2; D gene: NA; clone size: NA; CDR3 DNA: TGCAGCGTTGTTAGGGATTTTGGACCCGGGGAGCTGTTTTTT; CDR3 protein: CSVVRDFGPGELFF
V gene: TRBV7-8; J gene: TRBJ1-1; D gene: TRBD1; clone size: NA; CDR3 DNA: TGTGCCAGCAGCCTACATGGACAGGGGTTGAACACTGAAGCTTTCTTT; CDR3 protein: CASSLHGQGLNTEAFF
V gene: TRBV7-9; J gene: TRBJ1-6; D gene: TRBD1; clone size: NA; CDR3 DNA: TGTGCCAGCCGCCGAGTGGGACAGGGGGGGAATTCACCCCTCCACTTT; CDR3 protein: CASRRVGQGGNSPLHF
V gene: TRBV7-9; J gene: TRBJ2-6; D gene: NA; clone size: NA; CDR3 DNA: TGTGCCAGCAGCGCTCCCCCCGGGACTGGGGCCAACGTCCTGACTTTC; CDR3 protein: CASSAPPGTGANVLTF
V gene: TRBV27; J gene: TRBJ2-7; D gene: TRBD1; clone size: once; CDR3 DNA: TGTGCCAGCAGTTTGGGACCCGGGACAGTATCCTACGAGCAGTACTTC; CDR3 protein: CASSLGPGTVSYEQYF
V gene: TRBV5-1; J gene: TRBJ2-1; D gene: NA; clone size: NA; CDR3 DNA: TGCGCCAGCAGCTTGGGCAGGAACAATGAGCAGTTCTTC; CDR3 protein: CASSLGRNNEQFF
V gene: TRBV2; J gene: TRBJ1-6; D gene: NA; clone size: NA; CDR3 DNA: TGTGCCAGCAGTGAAGGGGCCAGCGATAATTCACCCCTCCACTTT; CDR3 protein: CASSEGASDNSPLHF
V gene: TRBV2; J gene: TRBJ2-3; D gene: TRBD2; clone size: NA; CDR3 DNA: TGTGCCAGCAGCACCGGGACTAGCGGGTTCTCCACAGATACGCAGTATTTT; CDR3 protein: CASSTGTSGFSTDTQYF
V gene: TRBV6-5; J gene: TRBJ2-5; D gene: TRBD2; clone size: NA; CDR3 DNA: TGTGCCAGCGGGGGGGTCCAAGAGACCCAGTACTTC; CDR3 protein: CASGGVQETQYF
V gene: TRBV9; J gene: TRBJ2-1; D gene: NA; clone size: NA; CDR3 DNA: TGTGCCAGCAGCGTAGGACTTGGGAATGAGCAGTTCTTC; CDR3 protein: CASSVGLGNEQFF
V gene: TRBV10-3; J gene: TRBJ2-7; D gene: TRBD1; clone size: NA; CDR3 DNA: TGTGCCACCGCCTCCGGGACAGGTCCCTACGAGCAGTACTTC; CDR3 protein: CATASGTGPYEQYF
V gene: TRBV6-5; J gene: TRBJ2-5; D gene: TRBD2; clone size: NA; CDR3 DNA: TGTGCCAGCAGCCCCTGGGGGGGTTTGGAGACCCAGTACTTC; CDR3 protein: CASSPWGGLETQYF
V gene: TRBV11-2; J gene: TRBJ2-1; D gene: TRBD1; clone size: NA; CDR3 DNA: TGTGCCAGCAGCTCCACAGGGGTGGATGAGCAGTTCTTC; CDR3 protein: CASSSTGVDEQFF
V gene: TRBV11-2; J gene: TRBJ2-7; D gene: TRBD2; clone size: NA; CDR3 DNA: TGTGCCAGCAGCTTAGATGATACGGGGGGCTACGAGCAGTACTTC; CDR3 protein: CASSLDDTGGYEQYF
V gene: TRBV28; J gene: TRBJ1-6; D gene: TRBD1; clone size: NA; CDR3 DNA: TGTGCCAGCAGTTCGACAGGGGATAATTCACCCCTCCACTTT; CDR3 protein: CASSSTGDNSPLHF
V gene: TRBV15; J gene: TRBJ1-1; D gene: TRBD1; clone size: once; CDR3 DNA: TGTGCCACCAGTCCAGGGGGGACTGAAGCTTTCTTT; CDR3 protein: CATSPGGTEAFF
V gene: TRBV10-3; J gene: TRBJ2-7; D gene: NA; clone size: once; CDR3 DNA: TGTGCCATCAGTGAGTCGTCCACTTCCTACGAGCAGTACTTC; CDR3 protein: CAISESSTSYEQYF
V gene: TRBV2; J gene: TRBJ2-5; D gene: NA; clone size: NA; CDR3 DNA: TGTGCCAGATCCCCCGGGGTTTTAGAGACCCAGTACTTC; CDR3 protein: CARSPGVLETQYF
V gene: TRBV5-6; J gene: TRBJ2-7; D gene: NA; clone size: NA; CDR3 DNA: TGTGCCAGCAGCTTGGACAGGGTCTCCTACGAGCAGTACTTC; CDR3 protein: CASSLDRVSYEQYF
V gene: TRBV5-5; J gene: TRBJ2-4; D gene: TRBD1; clone size: NA; CDR3 DNA: TGTGCCAGCAGCTTAGGACAGGGCGTGTACATTCAGTACTTC; CDR3 protein: CASSLGQGVYIQYF
V gene: TRBV7-2; J gene: TRBJ2-3; D gene: NA; clone size: NA; CDR3 DNA: TGTGCCAGCAGCTTAGCGGAAGTGAGGGCAGATACGCAGTATTTT; CDR3 protein: CASSLAEVRADTQYF
V gene: TRBV30; J gene: TRBJ2-3; D gene: NA; clone size: NA; CDR3 DNA: TGTGCCCGGGACCGACCGAGCACAGATACGCAGTATTTT; CDR3 protein: CARDRPSTDTQYF
V gene: TRBV29-1; J gene: TRBJ2-2; D gene: NA; clone size: NA; CDR3 DNA: TGCAGCGTTGAGCGGGGACAGCGCGGGGAGCTGTTTTTT; CDR3 protein: CSVERGQRGELFF
V gene: TRBV11-2; J gene: TRBJ2-7; D gene: TRBD1; clone size: NA; CDR3 DNA: TGTGCCAGCAGTTCGAGGGACAGCTCCTACGAGCAGTACTTC; CDR3 protein: CASSSRDSSYEQYF
V gene: TRBV7-9; J gene: TRBJ2-1; D gene: NA; clone size: NA; CDR3 DNA: TGTGCCAGCAGCTTAGGTTCAAGGGATGAGCAGTTCTTC; CDR3 protein: CASSLGSRDEQFF
V gene: TRBV7-2; J gene: TRBJ2-7; D gene: TRBD1; clone size: NA; CDR3 DNA: TGTGCCAGCAGCCGTACAGGGGGCGGTATCCACGAGCAGTACTTC; CDR3 protein: CASSRTGGGIHEQYF
V gene: TRBV7-9; J gene: TRBJ2-7; D gene: NA; clone size: NA; CDR3 DNA: TGTGCCAGCAGCCGAACGGCGGGCTACGAGCAGTACTTC; CDR3 protein: CASSRTAGYEQYF
V gene: TRBV7-9; J gene: TRBJ2-7; D gene: TRBD1; clone size: NA; CDR3 DNA: TGTGCCAGCAGCGCTACAGGGGCTCCTGGCGAGCAGTACTTC; CDR3 protein: CASSATGAPGEQYF